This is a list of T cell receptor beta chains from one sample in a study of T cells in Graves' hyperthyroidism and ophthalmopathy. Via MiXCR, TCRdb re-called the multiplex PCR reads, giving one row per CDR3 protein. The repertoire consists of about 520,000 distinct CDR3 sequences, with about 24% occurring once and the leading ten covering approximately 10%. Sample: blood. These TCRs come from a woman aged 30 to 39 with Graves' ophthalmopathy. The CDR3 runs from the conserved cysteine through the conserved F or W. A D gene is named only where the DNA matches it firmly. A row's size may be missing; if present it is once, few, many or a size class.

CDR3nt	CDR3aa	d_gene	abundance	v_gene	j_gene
TGTGCCAGTAGAAGAGCAGAATCTAACTATGGCTACACCTTC	CASRRAESNYGYTF	-	many	TRBV19	TRBJ1-2
TGTGCCAGCAGCTTTTGGGGAGCGGGGGGCTCATACTTC	CASSFWGAGGSYF	TRBD2	-	TRBV7-2	TRBJ2-7
TGCGCCAGCAGCTTGGAGCTTAATTCACCCCTCCACTTT	CASSLELNSPLHF	-	-	TRBV5-1	TRBJ1-6
TGTGCCAGCAGCTTAGGAGGTAGCGGGAGCGGCCGGCGGGAGACCCAGTACTTC	CASSLGGSGSGRRETQYF	TRBD2	-	TRBV11-1	TRBJ2-5
TGTGCCAGCAGCCCGCCGGGACTTCCCGACCCTTTCTACGAGCAGTACTTC	CASSPPGLPDPFYEQYF	-	few	TRBV11-1	TRBJ2-7
TGCAGTGCTAACCAGGACAGCTATGGCTACACCTTC	CSANQDSYGYTF	-	many	TRBV20-1	TRBJ1-2
TGTGCCAGCAGTCCTAGGGTAGGGACGAACTATGGCTACACCTTC	CASSPRVGTNYGYTF	-	-	TRBV12-3/TRBV12-4	TRBJ1-2
TGTGCCAGTAGTATACGGACAGTGAACACCGGGGAGCTGTTTTTT	CASSIRTVNTGELFF	-	many	TRBV19	TRBJ2-2
TGCGCCAGCAGCCCCTTTGGGACTAGCGGGGCCACTAGAGGCGGGGAGCTGTTTTTT	CASSPFGTSGATRGGELFF	TRBD2	-	TRBV4-1	TRBJ2-2
TGTGCCAGCAGTTACGGCGGGACACCGATGAACACCGGGGAGCTGTTTTTT	CASSYGGTPMNTGELFF	-	many	TRBV6-2/TRBV6-3	TRBJ2-2
TGTGCCAGCAGTTACCCGACGGAAGTCTCTGGAAACACCATATATTTT	CASSYPTEVSGNTIYF	-	once	TRBV6-5	TRBJ1-3
TGTGCCAGTAGTACCCGGACTAGCTATGGTCAAGAGACCCAGTACTTC	CASSTRTSYGQETQYF	TRBD2	many	TRBV19	TRBJ2-5